There are a few counts of the clone carrying this T cell receptor beta chain. The data were obtained in a study of patients and donors after allogeneic stem cell transplantation. TCRdb re-called the RT-PCR reads through MiXCR, storing one row per CDR3 protein. The sample lists under 170,000 distinct CDR3 sequences, approximately 40% occurring once. The sequencing sample was made of blood, either unsorted or a sorted T cell fraction (not recorded which). The clonotype originates from a human donor who was either an allogeneic HSCT recipient or a stem cell or donor lymphocyte infusion donor (not recorded which). It is not recorded whose cells these are; they may come from a transplant donor.

The DNA for the CDR3 is TGCAGCGATACTAACTATGGCTACACCTTC. Protein: CSDTNYGYTF. This chain links TRBV29-1 with TRBJ1-2; D is unclear. This CDR3 spans 10 amino acids. V lost 7 bases and J lost 0, with 3 bases in between. Germline loops: CDR1 SQVTM, CDR2 ANQGSEA.